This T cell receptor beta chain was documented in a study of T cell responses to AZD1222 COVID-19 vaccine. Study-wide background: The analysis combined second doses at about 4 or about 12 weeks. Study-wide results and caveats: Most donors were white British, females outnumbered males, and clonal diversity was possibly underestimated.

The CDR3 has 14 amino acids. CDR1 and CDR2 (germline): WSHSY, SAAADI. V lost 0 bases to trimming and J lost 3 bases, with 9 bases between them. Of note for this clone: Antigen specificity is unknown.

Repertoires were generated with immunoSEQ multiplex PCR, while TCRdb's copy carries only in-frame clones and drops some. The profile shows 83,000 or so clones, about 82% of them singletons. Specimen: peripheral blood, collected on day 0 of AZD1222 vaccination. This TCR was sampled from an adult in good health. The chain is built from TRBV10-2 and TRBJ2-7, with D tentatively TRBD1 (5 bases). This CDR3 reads CASSESGAHYEQYF. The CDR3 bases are TGCGCCAGCAGTGAGTCAGGGGCTCACTACGAGCAGTACTTC.